This paragraph reports one T cell receptor beta chain. V lost 3 bases, J lost 2 bases, and 11 bases lay in between. Germline V gene lookup returns CDR1 MNHNY and CDR2 SVGAGI (reference sequence). The CDR3 has 14 amino acids. These data originate in a study of cytomegalovirus exposure and HLA in healthy donors. Study-level information: For the approximately 420 genotyped donors, more than 80% fell within the Caucasian-associated ancestry cluster.

Primers for the PCR totalled 60 Vbeta and 13 Jbeta. Sequencing used immunoSEQ multiplex PCR; TCRdb keeps in-frame clones, though not all of them. The sample lists 80,000 to 100,000 clones, over 65% occurring once. The sequencing sample was made of PBMCs. The chain recombines TRBV6-6 with TRBJ2-7; possibly TRBD1 for D (6 bases). The receptor comes from a woman between 18 and 29 years old in good health and CMV-seropositive. Here the CDR3 reads CASSYYRATYEQYF. The CDR3 DNA sequence: TGTGCCAGCAGTTATTACAGGGCGACCTACGAGCAGTACTTC.